The TCR beta chain under discussion was sequenced for a study of T-cell reconstitution after alpha-beta-depleted transplantation in children. Study-wide points: A year post-transplant, T-cell counts and diversity derived mostly from newly produced T cells. Diversity of TCRbeta at day 60 was high in some patients, arising from surviving recipient T cells and thymic progenitors. In patients about two months after transplant, alpha-beta T cells reportedly arose from several hundred expanded graft clones.

This clonotype appeared a few times. Its target is unknown. TCRbeta library preparation incorporated unique molecular identifiers. TCRdb reanalysed the PCR reads using MiXCR and keeps one entry per CDR3 protein. The sample has fewer than 550,000 distinct CDR3 sequences; approximately 10% are singletons. This clonotype originated in a female patient aged 2-9 years who had a stem cell transplant for aplastic anemia, so the T cells may come from the graft donor. The sample here was PBMCs, mostly from graft donor cells, taken 180 days after TCRalphabeta/CD19-depleted stem cell transplant.

The CDR3 reads CATSDGLSLAGGGDTQYF. CDR3 DNA: TGTGCCACCAGTGATGGACTAAGCCTAGCGGGAGGGGGCGATACGCAGTATTTT. V and J are TRBV24-1 and TRBJ2-3; TRBD2 matches 12 bases. This CDR3 comprises 18 residues. Germline CDR1 and CDR2: KGHDR and SFDVKD. Trimming cost V 3 bases and J 6 bases; bases outside gene matches: 12.